This T cell receptor (beta chain) was profiled in a study of early T cells in non-severe SARS-CoV-2 infection. Across the whole study: The chains were unpaired, and the sequenced material was bulk RNA from unsorted whole blood.

CDR1 is KGHSH and CDR2 is LQKENI in the germline V gene. The CDR3 extends over 16 amino acids. General study findings and limits: VDJdb-based matching was biased toward anti-spike CD8 responses and missed private and CD4 specificities.

Regarding this clonotype: Its antigen is currently unknown. A read error is possible here, since a much larger clone lies one base away.

In the library, individual cDNA molecules carried attached unique molecular identifiers. TCRdb reanalysed the 5' RACE reads using MiXCR and keeps one entry per CDR3 protein. This table holds about 61,000 distinct CDR3 sequences, 10% to 11% found once. The chain is built from TRBV18 and TRBJ2-2; weak D call: TRBD2 (7 bases). Sequencing was carried out using whole blood. This clonotype was sampled from an adult who was a healthcare worker with PCR-confirmed SARS-CoV-2 infection or an uninfected control (not recorded which). CDR3 nucleotide sequence: TGTGTCAGCTCCCCGCGGGGGCCAACGAACACCGGGGAGCTGTTTTTT. It translates to CVSSPRGPTNTGELFF. The complete variable domain, with remaining parts taken from reference TRBV18 and TRBJ2-2, reads NAGVMQNPRHLVRRRGQEARLRCSPMKGHSHVYWYRQLPEEGLKFMVYLQKENIIDESGMPKERFSAEFPKEGPSILRIQQVVRGDSAAYFCVSSPRGPTNTGELFFGEGSRLTVL.